This TCR beta chain was sequenced in a study of T cell changes during pregnancy in multiple sclerosis. Germline CDR1 reads MDHEN; CDR2 reads SYDVKM. The CDR3 contains 15 residues. J lost 5 bases, V lost 6 bases, and 10 bases had no gene match. Data came from immunoSEQ multiplex PCR; TCRdb stores just in-frame clones and leaves some out. The sample holds 70,000 to 95,000 clones, 85% to 95% seen once. The source is a female donor with multiple sclerosis, enrolled in a pregnancy study. The specimen comprised peripheral blood, sampled in the third trimester of pregnancy. The gene calls are TRBV28 and TRBJ2-7, with 10 bases aligning to TRBD1. The CDR3, as DNA: TGTGCCAGCAGCCAACCGGGACAGGGGCGCCACGAGCAGTACTTC. Encoded protein: CASSQPGQGRHEQYF.